A single sample gave rise to the 22 T cell receptor beta chains below, sequenced in a study of CD8+CD57+ T cells in acquired aplastic anemia. Profiles of TCR beta VDJ and CDR3 were generated from a genomic DNA template. TCRdb fed the reads into MiXCR, producing one record per CDR3 protein. The table shows some 47,000 distinct CDR3 sequences, with approximately 78% occurring only once. Specimen: sorted CD4+, CD8+, or CD8+CD57+ T cells (not recorded which) from PBMCs. These receptors all come from a human donor in good health, serving as a control.

The chain joins TRBV6-1 to TRBJ2-5; 10 positions match TRBD2. The CDR3 covers 15 residues. Germline CDR1 reads MNHNS; CDR2 reads SASEGT. After removal of 4 bases from V and 4 bases from J, the junction contained 6 bases not matched to a gene. The DNA of the CDR3 is TGTGCCAGCAGTGGAGGAGCGGGAGGGCCAGAGACCCAGTACTTC. It encodes CASSGGAGGPETQYF.

J is TRBJ1-2 and V is TRBV7-8; weak D call: TRBD1 (6 bases). The CDR3 length is 14 residues. The V and J ends lost 6 bases and 6 bases respectively, with 17 bases between them. Germline V gene lookup returns CDR1 SGHVS and CDR2 FQNEAQ. The CDR3, as DNA: TGTGCCAGCAGTCCTGGTCGGGGGGCGAATGGCTACACCTTC. This sequence encodes CASSPGRGANGYTF.

The chain recombines TRBV5-4 with TRBJ1-2; D is possibly TRBD1 (5 bases). This CDR3 is 14 amino acids long. Trimming cost V 2 bases and J 1 base, with 9 bases left between them. The germline gives CDR1 SGHNT, CDR2 YYREEE (reference sequence). CDR3: CASSFGGDNYGYTF. The CDR3 bases are TGTGCCAGCAGCTTCGGGGGGGATAACTATGGCTACACCTTC. The full variable domain, with the rest looked up from reference TRBV5-4 and TRBJ1-2, is ETGVTQSPTHLIKTRGQQVTLRCSSQSGHNTVSWYQQALGQGPQFIFQYYREEENGRGNFPPRFSGLQFPNYSSELNVNALELDDSALYLCASSFGGDNYGYTFGSGTRLTVV.

This clonotype came up many times. This chain links TRBV3-1 with TRBJ2-7; D may be TRBD1 (6 bases). CDR1 and CDR2 (germline): LGHDT, YNNKEL (reference sequence). Deletions cut 5 bases from V and 7 bases from J, with 21 bases between. This CDR3 comprises 15 residues. In DNA form, the CDR3 reads TGTGCCAGCAGCAAATCAGGACAGTCTCTTCAGGAGCAGTACTTC. Residues: CASSKSGQSLQEQYF.

The J gene is TRBJ1-2, the V gene TRBV11-1; 8 bases match TRBD1. The CDR3 extends over 16 amino acids. Losses at the gene ends were 5 bases for V and 2 bases for J; bases not matched to a gene: 10. Germline V gene lookup returns CDR1 SGHAT and CDR2 FQDESV (reference sequence). The CDR3 DNA reads TGTGCCAGCAGCCGCCAAGGACAGGGCAGCAACTATGGCTACACCTTC. Encoded protein: CASSRQGQGSNYGYTF.

This clonotype was detected a few times. The chain has TRBV29-1 and TRBJ1-2; the D is unclear. CDR3 size: 12 residues. The V end was cut by 6 bases, the J end by 8 bases, with 16 bases between. The germline V gene encodes CDR1 SQVTM and CDR2 ANQGSEA. In DNA, the CDR3 is TGCAGCGTCGACGTGATGACTGGAGGCTACACCTTC. This codes for CSVDVMTGGYTF.

For the CDR3, the DNA is TGTGCCATCAGTGGGGGAGGGGAGACCACTGAAGCTTTCTTT. It is translated as CAISGGGETTEAFF. The chain combines TRBV10-3 with TRBJ1-1; weak D call: TRBD1 (5 bases). V was shortened by 4 bases and J by 4 bases, with 13 bases between the two germline ends. Germline V gives CDR1 ENHRY, CDR2 SYGVKD. This CDR3 comprises 14 residues.

V is TRBV29-1 and J is TRBJ1-2; no clear D. CDR3 length: 13 residues. The ends were cut back, 1 base at V and 3 bases at J, with 9 bases in the middle. Germline-derived CDR1 and CDR2 are SQVTM and ANQGSEA. Here the CDR3 reads CSVEGFTDYGYTF. CDR3 coding DNA: TGCAGCGTTGAAGGTTTCACGGACTATGGCTACACCTTC.

The chain carries TRBV2 and TRBJ1-2; 7 bases agree with TRBD1. This CDR3 contains 16 residues. Per germline, CDR1 SNHLY and CDR2 FYNNEI. Germline trimming cut 6 bases from V and 4 bases from J; bases unmatched to any gene: 14. The CDR3 nucleotides are TGTGCCAGCAGCCTACAGGGGAGGGCATTAGGCTATGGCTACACCTTC. This sequence encodes CASSLQGRALGYGYTF.

In this sample, this clonotype turned up many times. This sequence joins TRBV30 and TRBJ1-6, with D tentatively TRBD1 (6 bases). Trimming pared 6 bases from V and 5 bases from J, leaving 14 bases between. The CDR3 contains 14 residues. In germline, CDR1 is GTSNPN, CDR2 SVGIG (reference sequence). In DNA, the CDR3 is TGTGCCTGCGAACAGGGTACGAATAATTCACCCCTCCACTTT. Its protein is CACEQGTNNSPLHF.

This chain uses TRBV20-1 with TRBJ1-2; D gene uncertain. V gave up 8 bases and J gave up 2 bases, with 12 bases separating them. The length of the CDR3 is 12 residues. Germline CDR1 DFQATT, CDR2 SNEGSKA (reference sequence). CDR3: CSSWTANYGYTF. CDR3 sequence (DNA): TGCAGTTCGTGGACCGCCAACTATGGCTACACCTTC.

The chain links TRBV2 to TRBJ2-5; D may be TRBD2 (5 bases). The CDR3 is 12 amino acids. V was clipped by 5 bases and J by 4 bases, with 8 bases between them. Germline V gene sequence: CDR1 SNHLY, CDR2 FYNNEI. The CDR3 loop reads CASSRGIETQYF. The CDR3 nucleotides read TGTGCCAGCAGTCGGGGTATAGAGACCCAGTACTTC.

The chain is built from TRBV9 and TRBJ1-3; D ambiguous. Germline loops: CDR1 SGDLS, CDR2 YYNGEE. The CDR3 loop spans 14 amino acids. Trimming left V 0 bases short and J 4 bases short, with 8 bases between. The CDR3 DNA reads as TGTGCCAGCAGCGTAGCCCAACCCGGAAACACCATATATTTT. This sequence encodes CASSVAQPGNTIYF.

Only one count was recorded for this clonotype. This chain links TRBV7-2 with TRBJ1-2; the D is unclear. Trimming took 5 bases from V and 8 from J, leaving 12 bases between them. Germline values: CDR1 SGHTA, CDR2 FQGNSA. The CDR3 runs 12 residues. The CDR3 DNA follows: TGTGCCAGCAGCCCCTCGGTGGGCGGCTACACCTTC. It yields the protein CASSPSVGGYTF. Complete variable domain (other parts from reference TRBV7-2 and TRBJ1-2): GAGVSQSPSNKVTEKGKDVELRCDPISGHTALYWYRQSLGQGLEFLIYFQGNSAPDKSGLPSDRFSAERTGGSVSTLTIQRTQQEDSAVYLCASSPSVGGYTFGSGTRLTVV.

The chain uses TRBV5-1 and TRBJ1-1; possible D gene TRBD1, 5 bases. V was clipped by 3 bases and J by 4 bases, with 16 bases between them. Germline V CDR1 and CDR2: SGHRS, YFSETQ. The CDR3 contains 15 residues. CDR3 bases: TGCGCCAGCAGCTCGGGTGATGTGGGACCCACTGAAGCTTTCTTT. Translation gives CASSSGDVGPTEAFF.

This clonotype was observed many times. The rearrangement uses TRBV12-3 or TRBV12-4 and TRBJ2-3, with TRBD2 matching 7 bases. With 5 bases clipped from V and 6 bases from J, the junction kept 8 bases outside the gene matches. The CDR3 totals 14 residues. The CDR3 nucleotides read TGTGCCAGCAGTCCGGGATCGGGGGGTGATACGCAGTATTTT. It codes for CASSPGSGGDTQYF.

This chain joins TRBV5-1 and TRBJ2-5; D may correspond to TRBD1 or TRBD2 (6 bases each). Germline V gene lookup returns CDR1 SGHRS and CDR2 YFSETQ. V lost 0 bases, J lost 2 bases, and 11 bases lay in between. This CDR3 spans 15 amino acids. In DNA form, the CDR3 reads TGCGCCAGCAGCTTGGCGGGGGCGGCACAAGAGACCCAGTACTTC. Translated, it gives CASSLAGAAQETQYF.

This clonotype has just a few counts. The rearrangement links TRBV7-8 to TRBJ2-1; no reliable D call. Germline V gene data show CDR1 as SGHVS and CDR2 as FQNEAQ. The CDR3 is 13 residues long. The V end was cut by 1 base, the J end by 7 bases, with 8 bases between. CDR3 amino acids: CASSLEYRNEQFF. The DNA of the CDR3 is TGTGCCAGCAGCTTAGAGTACCGAAATGAGCAGTTCTTC.

V is TRBV19 and J is TRBJ2-7; 9 bases agree with TRBD1. Germline V gene data show CDR1 as LNHDA and CDR2 as SQIVND (reference sequence). V lost 4 bases, J lost 3 bases, and 13 bases stayed unmatched. The CDR3 extends over 17 amino acids. The CDR3 DNA reads TGTGCCAGTAGTACCTGGGACAGGGACTCTCCAATCTACGAGCAGTACTTC. It specifies CASSTWDRDSPIYEQYF.

This clonotype was found many times. V and J are TRBV24-1 and TRBJ2-2; 8 bases are a match to TRBD1. Germline V gene data show CDR1 as KGHDR and CDR2 as SFDVKD. The J segment lost 6 bases and the V segment lost 0 bases, leaving 5 bases of the junction unmatched. The CDR3 consists of 16 residues. CDR3 protein: CATSDLGQGLPGELFF. The CDR3 DNA follows: TGTGCCACCAGTGATTTGGGACAGGGTTTGCCCGGGGAGCTGTTTTTT.

This clonotype has just one count. V is TRBV15 and J is TRBJ1-2, with 9 bases matching TRBD1. Germline loops: CDR1 LNHNV, CDR2 YYDKDF (reference sequence). The J segment lost 4 bases and the V segment lost 2 bases, leaving 5 bases of the junction unmatched. The CDR3 has 15 residues. The CDR3 coding sequence is TGTGCCACCAGCAGACTAGGACAGGGGACCTATGGCTACACCTTC. It translates to CATSRLGQGTYGYTF. Full variable domain (outside the CDR3, taken from reference TRBV15 and TRBJ1-2): DAMVIQNPRYQVTQFGKPVTLSCSQTLNHNVMYWYQQKSSQAPKLLFHYYDKDFNNEADTPDNFQSRRPNTSFCFLDIRSPGLGDTAMYLCATSRLGQGTYGYTFGSGTRLTVV.

The V gene is TRBV20-1, the J gene TRBJ1-1, with D perhaps TRBD1 (5 bases). V was trimmed by 3 bases and J by 5 bases, leaving 13 bases between them. In germline, CDR1 is DFQATT, CDR2 SNEGSKA (reference sequence). This CDR3 contains 13 residues. DNA of the CDR3: TGCAGTGCTAGTGAGCAGGGAAGAACTGAAGCTTTCTTT. Its translation: CSASEQGRTEAFF.